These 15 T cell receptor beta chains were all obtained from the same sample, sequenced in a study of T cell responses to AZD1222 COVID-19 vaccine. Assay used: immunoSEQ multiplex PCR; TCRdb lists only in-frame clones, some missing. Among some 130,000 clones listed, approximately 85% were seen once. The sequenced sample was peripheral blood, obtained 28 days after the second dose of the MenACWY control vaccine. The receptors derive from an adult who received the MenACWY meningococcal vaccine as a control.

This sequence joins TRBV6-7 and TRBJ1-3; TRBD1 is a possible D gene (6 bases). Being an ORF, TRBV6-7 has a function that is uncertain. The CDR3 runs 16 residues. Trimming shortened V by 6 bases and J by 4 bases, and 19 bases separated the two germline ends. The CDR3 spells CASSPPLLGAGNTIYF. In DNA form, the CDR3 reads TGTGCCAGCAGCCCGCCCCTGCTGGGGGCGGGAAACACCATATATTTT.

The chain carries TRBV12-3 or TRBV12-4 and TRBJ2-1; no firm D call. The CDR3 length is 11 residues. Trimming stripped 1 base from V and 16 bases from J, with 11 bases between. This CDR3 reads CASSLGPLGFF. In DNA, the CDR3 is TGTGCCAGCAGTTTAGGCCCACTCGGCTTCTTC.

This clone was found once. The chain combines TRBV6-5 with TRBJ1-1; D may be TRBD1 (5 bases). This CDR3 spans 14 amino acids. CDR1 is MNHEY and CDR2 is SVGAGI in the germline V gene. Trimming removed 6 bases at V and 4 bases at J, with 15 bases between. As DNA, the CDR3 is TGTGCCAGCAGGGAGCAAGGGGCGTTCACTGAAGCTTTCTTT. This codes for CASREQGAFTEAFF.

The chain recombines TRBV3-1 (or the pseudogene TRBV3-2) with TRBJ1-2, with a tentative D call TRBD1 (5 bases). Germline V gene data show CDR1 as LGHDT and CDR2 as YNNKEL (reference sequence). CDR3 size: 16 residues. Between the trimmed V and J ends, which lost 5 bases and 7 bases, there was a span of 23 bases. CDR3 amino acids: CASSGRAGTAKGGYTF. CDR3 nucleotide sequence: TGTGCCAGCAGCGGGCGAGCCGGGACGGCGAAAGGTGGCTACACCTTC.

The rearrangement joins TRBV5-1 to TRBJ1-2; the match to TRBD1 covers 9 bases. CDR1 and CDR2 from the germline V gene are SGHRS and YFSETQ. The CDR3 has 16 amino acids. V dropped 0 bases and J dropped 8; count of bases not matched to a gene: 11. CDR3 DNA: TGCGCCAGCAGCTTGGCCCTGCGGACAGGGGAGGTGGGCTACACCTTC. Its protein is CASSLALRTGEVGYTF.

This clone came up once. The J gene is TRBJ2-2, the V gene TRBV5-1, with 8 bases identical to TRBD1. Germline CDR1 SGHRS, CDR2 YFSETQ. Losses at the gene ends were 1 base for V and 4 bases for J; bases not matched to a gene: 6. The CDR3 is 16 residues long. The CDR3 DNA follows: TGCGCCAGCAGCTTGCTCCAGGGGGCAGGCACCGGGGAGCTGTTTTTT. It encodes CASSLLQGAGTGELFF.

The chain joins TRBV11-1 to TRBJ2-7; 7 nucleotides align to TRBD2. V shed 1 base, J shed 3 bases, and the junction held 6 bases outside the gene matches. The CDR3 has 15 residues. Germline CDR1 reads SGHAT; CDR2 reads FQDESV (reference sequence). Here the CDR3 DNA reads TGTGCCAGCAGCTTAGAGCGGGGTAGGAGCTACGAGCAGTACTTC. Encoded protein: CASSLERGRSYEQYF.

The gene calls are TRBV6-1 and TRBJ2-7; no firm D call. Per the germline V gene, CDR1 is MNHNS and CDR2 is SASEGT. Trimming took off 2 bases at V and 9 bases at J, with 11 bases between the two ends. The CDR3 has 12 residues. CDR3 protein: CASSEPPFRQYV. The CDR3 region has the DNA TGTGCCAGCAGTGAACCCCCCTTTCGGCAGTACGTC.

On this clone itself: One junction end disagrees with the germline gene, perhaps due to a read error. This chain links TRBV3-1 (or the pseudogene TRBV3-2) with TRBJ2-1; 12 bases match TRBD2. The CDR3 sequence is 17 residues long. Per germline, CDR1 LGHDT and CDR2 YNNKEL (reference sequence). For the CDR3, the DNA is TGTGCCAGCAGACAAGCCGCGACTAGCGGGAGAATCCATGAGCAGTTCTTC. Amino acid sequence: CASRQAATSGRIHEQFF.

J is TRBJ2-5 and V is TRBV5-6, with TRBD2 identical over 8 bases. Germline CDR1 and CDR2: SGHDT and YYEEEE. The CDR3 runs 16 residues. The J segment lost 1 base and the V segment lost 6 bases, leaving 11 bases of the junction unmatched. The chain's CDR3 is CASKQLGRGGQETQYF. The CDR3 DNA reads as TGTGCCAGCAAACAATTGGGACGGGGGGGCCAAGAGACCCAGTACTTC.

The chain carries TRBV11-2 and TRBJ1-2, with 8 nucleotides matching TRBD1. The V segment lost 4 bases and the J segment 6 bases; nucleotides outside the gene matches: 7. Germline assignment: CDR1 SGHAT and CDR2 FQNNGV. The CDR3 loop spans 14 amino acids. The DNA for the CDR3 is TGTGCCAGCAGCTCCGACAGGGGTCACAATGGCTACACCTTC. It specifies CASSSDRGHNGYTF.

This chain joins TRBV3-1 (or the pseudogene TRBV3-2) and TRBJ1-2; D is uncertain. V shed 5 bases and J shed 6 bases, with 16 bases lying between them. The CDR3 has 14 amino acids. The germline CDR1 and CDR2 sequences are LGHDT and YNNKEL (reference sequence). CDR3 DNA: TGTGCCAGCAGCTCCCAGGCCACCGGGGATGGCTACACCTTC. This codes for CASSSQATGDGYTF.

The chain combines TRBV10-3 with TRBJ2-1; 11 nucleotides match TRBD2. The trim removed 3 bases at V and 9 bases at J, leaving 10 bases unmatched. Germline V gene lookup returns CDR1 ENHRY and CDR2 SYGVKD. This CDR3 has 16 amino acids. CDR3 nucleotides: TGTGCCATCAGTGAAAATAGCGGGGGGGCTCTTGGTGAGCAGTTCTTC. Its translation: CAISENSGGALGEQFF.

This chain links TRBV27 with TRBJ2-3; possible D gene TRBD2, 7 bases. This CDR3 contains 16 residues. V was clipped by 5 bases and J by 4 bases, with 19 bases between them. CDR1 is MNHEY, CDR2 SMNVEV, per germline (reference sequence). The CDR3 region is CASSPSTRGGADTQYF. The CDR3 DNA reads TGTGCCAGCAGTCCCTCCACTCGAGGGGGGGCAGATACGCAGTATTTT.

CDR3: CSASGCYEQYF. CDR3 coding DNA: TGCAGTGCTAGTGGATGCTACGAGCAGTACTTC. The chain has TRBV20-1 and TRBJ2-7, with D uncertain. Germline values: CDR1 DFQATT, CDR2 SNEGSKA (reference sequence). This CDR3 has 11 residues. The germline V and J ends were trimmed by 3 bases and 3 bases, with 6 bases remaining between them.